The 16 T cell receptor beta chains below all came from one sample that was sequenced in a study of blood T cell repertoires in COVID-19. Clones were read by immunoSEQ multiplex PCR, and TCRdb kept only the in-frame ones, dropping some. The sample contains about 350,000 clones, about 92% of which appear only once. Specimen: peripheral blood. These TCRs come from a woman aged 55-69 years with COVID-19, enrolled during active disease.

This clone was seen only once. This chain connects TRBV19 to TRBJ1-2, with D maybe TRBD1 (6 bases). V dropped 5 bases and J dropped 8 bases, with 15 bases sitting between them. There are 13 residues in the CDR3. CDR1 and CDR2 from the germline V gene are LNHDA and SQIVND (reference sequence). The CDR3 nucleotides are TGTGCCAGTAGTTTCCAGGGGTCGGGAGGCTACACCTTC. It is translated as CASSFQGSGGYTF.

This clone was picked up one time. CDR3 in amino acids: CASIPDQGAFYGYTF. For the CDR3, the DNA is TGTGCCAGCATTCCCGATCAGGGGGCGTTCTATGGCTACACCTTC. The genes are TRBV5-4 and TRBJ1-2; 8 bases align to TRBD1. The CDR3 is made up of 15 amino acids. Germline V gives CDR1 SGHNT, CDR2 YYREEE (reference sequence). With V trimmed by 6 bases and J by 4 bases, 11 bases remained unmatched. Filled out from reference TRBV5-4 and TRBJ1-2, the complete variable domain reads ETGVTQSPTHLIKTRGQQVTLRCSSQSGHNTVSWYQQALGQGPQFIFQYYREEENGRGNFPPRFSGLQFPNYSSELNVNALELDDSALYLCASIPDQGAFYGYTFGSGTRLTVV.

This clone has more than one count but fewer than ten. The chain has TRBV27 and TRBJ1-1; D call uncertain. CDR3 length: 15 amino acids. V was cut by 7 bases and J by 0 bases, with 15 bases left in between. Germline V gives CDR1 MNHEY, CDR2 SMNVEV (reference sequence). The CDR3 loop reads CASTQRVGMNTEAFF. The CDR3 DNA reads TGTGCCAGCACTCAGAGGGTTGGGATGAACACTGAAGCTTTCTTT.

The chain combines TRBV5-1 with TRBJ2-1, with a weak D call TRBD2 (6 bases). Between the trimmed V and J ends, which lost 3 bases and 9 bases, there was a span of 10 bases. The CDR3 spans 12 residues. Germline CDR1 and CDR2: SGHRS and YFSETQ. CDR3 bases: TGCGCCAGCAGCTCTTTGGGGGGTGAGCAGTTCTTC. Its protein product is CASSSLGGEQFF.

The chain recombines TRBV27 with TRBJ2-2; 7 positions match TRBD1. The germline V gene has CDR1 MNHEY and CDR2 SMNVEV (reference sequence). Germline trimming cut 4 bases from V and 1 base from J; bases unmatched to any gene: 6. The CDR3 loop spans 16 amino acids. CDR3 sequence reads: CASSSPGTVNTGELFF. The CDR3 DNA is TGTGCCAGCAGTTCGCCCGGGACAGTGAACACCGGGGAGCTGTTTTTT.

The V gene is TRBV9, the J gene TRBJ2-1; D perhaps matches TRBD1 (6 bases). CDR1 SGDLS and CDR2 YYNGEE come from the germline V gene. V dropped 0 bases and J dropped 7 bases, with 20 bases sitting between them. There are 17 residues in the CDR3. CDR3 amino acids: CASSVATSGPQGNEQFF. For the CDR3, the DNA is TGTGCCAGCAGCGTAGCTACGTCTGGACCCCAGGGGAATGAGCAGTTCTTC.

The CDR3: CASSPASGGASTQYF. DNA for the CDR3: TGTGCCAGCAGCCCGGCTAGCGGGGGGGCGAGCACCCAGTACTTC. The V gene is TRBV9, the J gene TRBJ2-5; 12 nucleotides align to TRBD2. V shed 4 bases, J shed 8 bases, and the junction held 9 bases outside the gene matches. Germline V gene sequence: CDR1 SGDLS, CDR2 YYNGEE. The CDR3 consists of 15 residues.

The chain uses TRBV18 and TRBJ1-2; no reliable D call. CDR1 and CDR2 (germline): KGHSH, LQKENI. CDR3 length: 13 residues. The V gene lost 1 base and the J gene lost 6 bases, with 9 bases spanning the gap. The CDR3 sequence is CASSPQGDNGYTF. CDR3 DNA: TGTGCCAGCTCACCACAGGGAGATAATGGCTACACCTTC.

V and J are TRBV2 and TRBJ1-5; D might be TRBD1 (5 bases). The CDR3 extends over 14 amino acids. The germline V and J ends were trimmed by 7 bases and 3 bases, with 13 bases remaining between them. Looked up from germline, CDR1 is SNHLY and CDR2 is FYNNEI. The CDR3 region is CASTFDSSNQPQHF. In nucleotides, the CDR3 is TGTGCCAGCACCTTCGACAGCTCCAATCAGCCCCAGCATTTT.

The chain joins TRBV14 to TRBJ2-7; 9 nucleotides line up with TRBD2. Germline lookup yields CDR1 SGHDN and CDR2 FVKESK. Trimming took 4 bases from V and 4 from J; bases not matched to a gene: 26. The CDR3 totals 21 residues. The CDR3 DNA is TGTGCCAGCAGCCCCCTTCGGAGCGGGGGGCTATTAACGCCTAGGGAATACGAGCAGTACTTC. This translates into CASSPLRSGGLLTPREYEQYF.

The rearrangement joins TRBV4-1 to TRBJ1-5, with 8 nucleotides matching TRBD1. Germline lookup yields CDR1 MGHRA and CDR2 YSYEKL. The length of the CDR3 is 16 residues. The junction had 7 bases not matched to a gene; V was cut back by 0 bases and J by 6 bases. CDR3 amino acids: CASSQEYGTGVQPQHF. In nucleotides, the CDR3 is TGCGCCAGCAGCCAAGAGTACGGGACAGGTGTTCAGCCCCAGCATTTT.

The chain combines TRBV7-2 with TRBJ1-1; TRBD1 matches 8 bases. V dropped 5 bases and J dropped 2; count of bases not matched to a gene: 10. Germline CDR1 and CDR2: SGHTA and FQGNSA. The CDR3 length is 16 residues. The CDR3 loop is CASSPRTGWDNTEAFF. Written as DNA, the CDR3 is TGTGCCAGCAGCCCCCGGACAGGGTGGGACAACACTGAAGCTTTCTTT.

This chain uses TRBV3-1 (or the pseudogene TRBV3-2) with TRBJ1-6; D not certain. Germline CDR1 and CDR2: LGHDT and YNNKEL (reference sequence). The CDR3 has 14 residues. V shed 4 bases and J shed 6 bases, with 10 bases lying between them. CDR3 amino acids: CASSPLSGNSPLHF. The CDR3 DNA follows: TGTGCCAGCAGCCCCCTGAGCGGTAATTCACCCCTCCACTTT.

The V call is TRBV2, the J call TRBJ1-1, with TRBD1 identical over 7 bases. Trimming cost V 6 bases and J 5 bases; bases outside gene matches: 6. The CDR3 contains 13 residues. The germline gives CDR1 SNHLY, CDR2 FYNNEI. This chain's CDR3 is CASSRQGTTEAFF. CDR3 coding DNA: TGTGCCAGCAGCCGACAGGGAACTACTGAAGCTTTCTTT.

The J gene is TRBJ1-5, the V gene TRBV5-1; D is perhaps TRBD1 (5 bases). The V end lost 4 bases, the J end lost 6 bases, and 14 bases lay between the germline ends. The CDR3 consists of 14 residues. The germline CDR1 and CDR2 sequences are SGHRS and YFSETQ. The CDR3 DNA reads as TGCGCCAGCAGCAATCCGGGGGGGGGTCAGCCCCAGCATTTT. This translates into CASSNPGGGQPQHF.

The chain uses TRBV6-5 and TRBJ1-2, with 7 bases aligning to TRBD1. V shed 7 bases and J 10 bases; nucleotides not matched to a gene: 15. Looked up from germline, CDR1 is MNHEY and CDR2 is SVGAGI. The length of the CDR3 is 14 residues. CDR3: CASKVGQVGGSYTF. The DNA for the CDR3 is TGTGCCAGCAAAGTAGGACAGGTCGGGGGATCCTACACCTTC.